Sequencing of this T cell receptor (beta chain) was carried out in a study of cytomegalovirus exposure and HLA in healthy donors. Primers included in the PCR were 60 Vbeta and 13 Jbeta primers. Sequenced by immunoSEQ multiplex PCR; TCRdb stores in-frame clones only, minus some. Found here are hundreds of thousands of clones, over 65% of them singletons; the top ten hold 15% to 19%. Study results and caveats: Roughly even sequencing depth across donors was the assumption behind the presence/absence analyses. Researchers reported in a later analysis that a missense DCLRE1C variant was tied to TCR beta V- and J-gene trimming.

This clone was observed a few times. As yet, its antigen is unknown. The sequencing sample was made of PBMCs. This clonotype originated in a man in his forties in good health and CMV-seronegative.

The CDR3 reads CSVEVPARNTEAFF. CDR3 DNA: TGCAGCGTTGAAGTCCCAGCGAGGAACACTGAAGCTTTCTTT. J is TRBJ1-1 and V is TRBV29-1; D is ambiguous. V dropped 1 base and J dropped 1 base, with 10 bases sitting between them. The CDR3 is made up of 14 amino acids. The V gene's germline CDR1 is SQVTM and CDR2 ANQGSEA.